The clone carrying this TCR beta chain was recorded many times. The entry originates in a study of T cells in Graves' hyperthyroidism and ophthalmopathy. Germline trimming cut 6 bases from V and 4 bases from J; bases unmatched to any gene: 13. CDR1 is MNHEY, CDR2 SVGEGT, per germline. CDR3 size: 16 residues. Template material for amplifying TCR beta CDR3 regions consisted of RNA transcripts. HTBI primers drove first-round RT-PCR of the TCR CDR3. One entry per CDR3 protein, called by TCRdb with MiXCR from the multiplex PCR reads. The top ten clones hold under 30% of a sample with about 350,000 distinct CDR3 sequences, 14% of them seen once.

Input material: blood. This TCR was recovered from a woman in her thirties with Graves' hyperthyroidism. The chain links TRBV6-2 or TRBV6-3 to TRBJ2-5; 8 bases agree with TRBD2. DNA of the CDR3: TGTGCCAGCAGACAACCGGGACTAGGTGCTCGAGAGACCCAGTACTTC. It specifies CASRQPGLGARETQYF.